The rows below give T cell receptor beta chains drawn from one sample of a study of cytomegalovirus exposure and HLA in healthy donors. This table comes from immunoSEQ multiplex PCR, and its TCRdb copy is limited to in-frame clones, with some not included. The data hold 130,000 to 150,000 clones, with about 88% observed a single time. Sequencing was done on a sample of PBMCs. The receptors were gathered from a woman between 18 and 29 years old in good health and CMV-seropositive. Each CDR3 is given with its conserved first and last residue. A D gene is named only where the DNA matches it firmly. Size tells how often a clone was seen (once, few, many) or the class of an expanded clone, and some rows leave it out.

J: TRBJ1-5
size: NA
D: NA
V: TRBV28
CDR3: CASSLGRGNQPQHF
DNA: TGTGCCAGCAGTTTAGGCAGGGGCAATCAGCCCCAGCATTTT

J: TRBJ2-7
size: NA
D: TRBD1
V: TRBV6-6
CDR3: CASARGPHISSYEQYF
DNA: TGTGCCAGCGCAAGGGGGCCCCACATAAGCTCCTACGAGCAGTACTTC

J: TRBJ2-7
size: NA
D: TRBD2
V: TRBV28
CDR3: CASSSGGAFEQYF
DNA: TGTGCCAGCAGTTCCGGGGGGGCCTTCGAGCAGTACTTC

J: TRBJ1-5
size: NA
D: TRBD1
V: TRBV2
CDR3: CASSADRGGYQPQHF
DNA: TGTGCCAGCAGCGCAGACAGGGGGGGTTATCAGCCCCAGCATTTT

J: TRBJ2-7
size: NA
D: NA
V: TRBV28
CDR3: CASSRRGYSYEQYF
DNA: TGTGCCAGCAGCCGGCGGGGCTACTCCTACGAGCAGTACTTC

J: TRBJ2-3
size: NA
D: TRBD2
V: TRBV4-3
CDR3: CASSQYAGGPTDTQYF
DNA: TGCGCCAGCAGCCAATACGCGGGGGGGCCCACAGATACGCAGTATTTT

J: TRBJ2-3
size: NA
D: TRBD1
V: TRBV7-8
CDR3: CASSLGQGGNTQYF
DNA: TGTGCCAGCAGCTTAGGACAGGGGGGAAATACGCAGTATTTT

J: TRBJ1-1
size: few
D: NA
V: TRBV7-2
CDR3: CASGWQGLTEAFF
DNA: TGTGCCAGCGGATGGCAGGGTCTAACTGAAGCTTTCTTT

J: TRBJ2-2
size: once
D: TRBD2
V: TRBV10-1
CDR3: CASSESLAGGPNTENTGELFF
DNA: TGCGCCAGCAGTGAGAGTCTAGCGGGGGGCCCCAACACTGAGAACACCGGGGAGCTGTTTTTT

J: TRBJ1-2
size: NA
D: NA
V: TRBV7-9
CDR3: CASTRERVPPNYGYTF
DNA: TGTGCCAGTACCCGAGAGCGGGTCCCTCCGAACTATGGCTACACCTTC

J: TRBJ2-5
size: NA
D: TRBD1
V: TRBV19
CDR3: CASSISGRQGALETQYF
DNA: TGTGCCAGTAGTATATCCGGGCGACAGGGGGCGTTGGAGACCCAGTACTTC

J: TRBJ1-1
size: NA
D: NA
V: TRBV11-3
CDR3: CASRLGESYTEAFF
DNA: TGTGCCAGCCGACTAGGTGAAAGTTACACTGAAGCTTTCTTT

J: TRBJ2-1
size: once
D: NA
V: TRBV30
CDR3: CAWSSSEQFF
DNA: TGTGCCTGGAGTAGTAGTGAGCAGTTCTTC

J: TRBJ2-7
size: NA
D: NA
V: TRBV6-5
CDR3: CASSSQTGGAYEQYF
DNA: TGTGCCAGCAGTTCTCAGACTGGCGGGGCCTACGAGCAGTACTTC

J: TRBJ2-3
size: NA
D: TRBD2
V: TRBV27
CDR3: CASSHPSGGADTQYF
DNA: TGTGCCAGCAGCCACCCAAGCGGGGGGGCAGATACGCAGTATTTT

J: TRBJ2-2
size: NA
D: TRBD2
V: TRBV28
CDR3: CASSSTGTSGELFF
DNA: TGTGCCAGCAGTTCTACCGGGACTAGCGGGGAGCTGTTTTTT

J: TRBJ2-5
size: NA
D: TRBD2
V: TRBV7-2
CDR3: CASSSPRGGGAETQYF
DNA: TGTGCCAGCAGCTCCCCCAGGGGCGGGGGGGCGGAGACCCAGTACTTC

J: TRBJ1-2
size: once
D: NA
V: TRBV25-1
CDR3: CASKGAYGYTF
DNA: TGTGCCAGCAAAGGGGCCTATGGCTACACCTTC

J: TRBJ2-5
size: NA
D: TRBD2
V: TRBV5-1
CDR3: CASSPGGNQETQYF
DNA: TGCGCCAGCAGCCCGGGGGGAAATCAAGAGACCCAGTACTTC

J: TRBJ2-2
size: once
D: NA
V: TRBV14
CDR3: CASSPPGSGELFF
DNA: TGTGCCAGCAGCCCGCCGGGGTCCGGGGAGCTGTTTTTT

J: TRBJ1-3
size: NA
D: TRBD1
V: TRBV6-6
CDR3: CASSPPNRGSGNTIYF
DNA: TGTGCCAGCAGTCCACCGAACAGGGGATCCGGAAACACCATATATTTT

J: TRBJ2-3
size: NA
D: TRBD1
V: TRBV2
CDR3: CASSSDRATDTQYF
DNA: TGTGCCAGCAGTTCGGACAGGGCCACAGATACGCAGTATTTT

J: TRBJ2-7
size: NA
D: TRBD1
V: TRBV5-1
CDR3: CASSPGQGREQYF
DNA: TGCGCCAGCAGCCCGGGACAGGGTCGCGAGCAGTACTTC

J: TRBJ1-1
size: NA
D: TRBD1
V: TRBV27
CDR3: CASSGDRGRRRNTEAFF
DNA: TGTGCCAGCAGTGGGGACAGGGGGCGCCGAAGGAACACTGAAGCTTTCTTT

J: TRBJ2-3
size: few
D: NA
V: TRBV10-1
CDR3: CASKGRGDADTQYF
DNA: TGCGCCAGCAAGGGCAGGGGCGACGCAGATACGCAGTATTTT

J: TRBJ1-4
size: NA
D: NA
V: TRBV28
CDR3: CASSYRMGEKLFF
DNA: TGTGCCAGCAGTTACAGGATGGGTGAAAAACTGTTTTTT

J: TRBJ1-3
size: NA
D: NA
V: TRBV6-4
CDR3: CASSIPDRGASGNTIYF
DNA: TGTGCCAGCAGCATCCCCGATCGGGGGGCCTCTGGAAACACCATATATTTT

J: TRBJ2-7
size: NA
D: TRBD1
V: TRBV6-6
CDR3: CATRPGQSFRQYF
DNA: TGTGCCACTAGACCGGGACAGTCCTTTCGGCAGTACTTC

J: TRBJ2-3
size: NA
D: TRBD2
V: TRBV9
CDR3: CASSPPASLAASTDTQYF
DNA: TGTGCCAGCAGCCCACCAGCCAGCCTAGCGGCGAGCACAGATACGCAGTATTTT

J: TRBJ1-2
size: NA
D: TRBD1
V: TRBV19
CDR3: CASSGQGFYGYTF
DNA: TGTGCCAGTAGTGGACAGGGTTTCTATGGCTACACCTTC

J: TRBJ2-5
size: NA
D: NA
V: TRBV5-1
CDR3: CASSLDRETQYF
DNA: TGCGCCAGCAGCTTGGATCGGGAGACCCAGTACTTC

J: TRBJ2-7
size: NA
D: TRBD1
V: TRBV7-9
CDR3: CASSLAAGTGIYEQYF
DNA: TGTGCCAGCAGCTTGGCCGCCGGGACAGGGATCTACGAGCAGTACTTC